This entry lists 24 T cell receptor beta chains sequenced from one sample in a study of CD8 T cells in ankylosing spondylitis. Each CDR3 protein gets one entry after TCRdb re-called the 5' RACE reads with MiXCR. The table records roughly 700,000 distinct CDR3 sequences, around 19% of them present only once. Study-wide findings and caveats: A TCR beta motif of 8 or 9 highly homologous variants appeared characteristic of ankylosing spondylitis blood.

Antigens for these TCRs are unknown. The specimen sequenced was blood, either unsorted or a sorted T cell fraction (not recorded which). The receptors shown here come from a male donor with ankylosing spondylitis.

This clonotype was detected only a few times. This chain joins TRBV20-1 and TRBJ2-4; either TRBD1 or TRBD2 may supply D (5 bases each). Trimming stripped 5 bases from V and 3 bases from J, with 14 bases between. The CDR3 covers 14 residues. CDR1 is DFQATT, CDR2 SNEGSKA, per germline (reference sequence). This chain's CDR3 is CSAPGTQGKNIQYF. CDR3 sequence (DNA): TGCAGTGCTCCCGGGACCCAGGGCAAAAACATTCAGTACTTC.

This clonotype was picked up a small number of times. The rearrangement uses TRBV6-1 and TRBJ2-4, with a possible D match to TRBD1 (6 bases). This CDR3 spans 14 amino acids. Looked up from germline, CDR1 is MNHNS and CDR2 is SASEGT. The V end was cut by 6 bases, the J end by 3 bases, with 12 bases between. The CDR3 nucleotides read TGTGCCAGCAGGCCCAGGGGTGGCAAAAACATTCAGTACTTC. Protein: CASRPRGGKNIQYF.

There are many counts of this clonotype. The chain carries TRBV12-3 or TRBV12-4 and TRBJ2-3, with 11 bases that match TRBD2. With 7 bases clipped from V and 8 bases from J, the junction kept 11 bases outside the gene matches. CDR3 length equals 15 residues. CDR3 in amino acids: CASTPSGGLSSTQYF. CDR3 DNA: TGTGCCAGCACCCCTAGCGGGGGGCTCAGTAGTACGCAGTATTTT.

The chain is built from TRBV5-8 and TRBJ1-5, with D unresolved. Per germline, CDR1 SGHTS and CDR2 YDEGEE. Trimming took 3 bases from V and 1 from J, leaving 11 bases between them. The CDR3 loop spans 15 amino acids. The CDR3 DNA follows: TGTGCCAGCAGCTCACCACGTGGGAGCAATCAGCCCCAGCATTTT. Translating gives CASSSPRGSNQPQHF.

V gene TRBV11-2 combines with J gene TRBJ2-1, with D tentatively TRBD1 (7 bases). The CDR3 has 17 amino acids. CDR1 SGHAT and CDR2 FQNNGV come from the germline V gene. Trimming shortened V by 5 bases and J by 2 bases, and 19 bases separated the two germline ends. The CDR3 nucleotides read TGTGCCAGCAGCCTCCCTCAGGGGGGTGGGCCCTACAATGAGCAGTTCTTC. Translating it yields CASSLPQGGGPYNEQFF. The variable domain in full, completed from reference TRBV11-2 and TRBJ2-1, reads EAGVAQSPRYKIIEKRQSVAFWCNPISGHATLYWYQQILGQGPKLLIQFQNNGVVDDSQLPKDRFSAERLKGVDSTLKIQPAKLEDSAVYLCASSLPQGGGPYNEQFFGPGTRLTVL.

CDR3 nucleotide sequence: TGTGCCAGCAGGGACGCGTTACAGGGTAACAACGAGCAGTACTTC. It codes for CASRDALQGNNEQYF. The chain employs TRBV2 and TRBJ2-7, with a tentative D call TRBD1 (6 bases). Germline CDR1 reads SNHLY; CDR2 reads FYNNEI. CDR3 length: 15 residues. The ends were cut back, 6 bases at V and 5 bases at J, with 20 bases in the middle. Full variable domain (rest looked up from reference TRBV2 and TRBJ2-7): EPEVTQTPSHQVTQMGQEVILRCVPISNHLYFYWYRQILGQKVEFLVSFYNNEISEKSEIFDDQFSVERPDGSNFTLKIRSTKLEDSAMYFCASRDALQGNNEQYFGPGTRLTVT.

This clonotype has more than one count but fewer than ten. The V and J genes are TRBV5-1 and TRBJ1-1, with TRBD1 matching 8 bases. V was pared by 4 bases and J by 1 base, with 6 bases of the junction left unmatched. This CDR3 is built from 15 residues. CDR1 and CDR2 (germline): SGHRS, YFSETQ. The CDR3 spells CASSREGQGNTEAFF. The DNA for the CDR3 is TGCGCCAGCAGCCGCGAAGGACAGGGGAACACTGAAGCTTTCTTT.

This clonotype was counted a few times. The CDR3 DNA reads as TGTGCCAGCAGTTCCGGGACAGGGGGCTTAGCTAACTATGGCTACACCTTC. It codes for CASSSGTGGLANYGYTF. This rearrangement joins TRBV12-3 or TRBV12-4 to TRBJ1-2; 12 bases line up with TRBD1. This CDR3 is built from 17 residues. V was clipped by 4 bases and J by 0 bases; unmatched bases: 6.

The count of this clonotype is one. The chain is built from TRBV20-1 and TRBJ2-1; TRBD2 matches 12 bases. This CDR3 has 15 amino acids. After removal of 3 bases from V and 7 bases from J, the junction contained 7 bases not matched to a gene. Germline V gene lookup returns CDR1 DFQATT and CDR2 SNEGSKA (reference sequence). CDR3 DNA sequence: TGCAGTGCTAGTCCTAGCGGGGGGGCCGGGAATGAGCAGTTCTTC. Translating it yields CSASPSGGAGNEQFF.

The chain employs TRBV5-1 and TRBJ1-1, with D tentatively TRBD1 (5 bases). Germline V gene data show CDR1 as SGHRS and CDR2 as YFSETQ. The CDR3 runs 17 residues. Trimming removed 4 bases at V and 2 bases at J, with 21 bases between. The CDR3 here is CASSPLQGSVGNTEAFF. The CDR3 region has the DNA TGCGCCAGCAGCCCCCTCCAGGGTTCAGTAGGAAACACTGAAGCTTTCTTT. Based on the CDR3 plus reference TRBV5-1 and TRBJ1-1, the full variable domain is KAGVTQTPRYLIKTRGQQVTLSCSPISGHRSVSWYQQTPGQGLQFLFEYFSETQRNKGNFPGRFSGRQFSNSRSEMNVSTLELGDSALYLCASSPLQGSVGNTEAFFGQGTRLTVV.

This clonotype was recorded many times. The chain carries TRBV29-1 and TRBJ1-5; no firm D call. The ends were cut back, 4 bases at V and 4 bases at J, with 11 bases in the middle. Germline V CDR1 and CDR2: SQVTM, ANQGSEA. This CDR3 has 13 residues. DNA of the CDR3: TGCAGCGTTGCTACTGGGGTAAATCAGCCCCAGCATTTT. Encoded protein: CSVATGVNQPQHF.

The gene calls are TRBV29-1 and TRBJ1-2, with TRBD1 as a possible D gene (6 bases). CDR1 and CDR2 from the germline V gene are SQVTM and ANQGSEA. The CDR3 is 13 amino acids. The V end lost 4 bases, the J end lost 4 bases, and 13 bases lay between the germline ends. Here the CDR3 DNA reads TGCAGCGTTGCCACAGGGTTGGCCTATGGCTACACCTTC. Protein sequence: CSVATGLAYGYTF.

This clonotype was detected a few times. This rearrangement joins TRBV11-2 to TRBJ2-3; the D call may be TRBD1 or TRBD2 (7 bases each). The CDR3 sequence is 16 residues long. Germline values: CDR1 SGHAT, CDR2 FQNNGV. V dropped 0 bases and J dropped 2 bases, with 12 bases sitting between them. CDR3: CASSLEGRGHTDTQYF. DNA of the CDR3: TGTGCCAGCAGCTTAGAAGGGAGGGGGCACACAGATACGCAGTATTTT.

This clonotype was detected a few times. This CDR3 reads CASSEAGGDSYEQYF. DNA of the CDR3: TGTGCCAGCAGTGAAGCAGGGGGAGACAGCTACGAGCAGTACTTC. The genes are TRBV6-1 and TRBJ2-7; maybe TRBD1 (6 bases). This CDR3 spans 15 amino acids. V was trimmed by 0 bases and J by 3 bases, leaving 12 bases between them. Germline CDR1 and CDR2: MNHNS and SASEGT.

This clonotype has a single count. DNA of the CDR3: TGTGCCAGCAGCTTACAGGGAAATCCCCACGAGCAGTACTTC. Its translation is CASSLQGNPHEQYF. This chain connects TRBV5-5 to TRBJ2-7; TRBD1 is a possible D gene (6 bases). CDR1 and CDR2 (germline): SGHKS, YYEKEE (reference sequence). V lost 2 bases and J lost 5, with 14 bases in between. The CDR3 has 14 residues.

In nucleotides, the CDR3 is TGTGCCAGCAGTGAAACTAATTCACCCCTCCACTTT. Translation: CASSETNSPLHF. The chain links TRBV25-1 to TRBJ1-6; no clear D. CDR3 length equals 12 residues. CDR1 is MGHDK, CDR2 SYGVNS, per germline. V gave up 2 bases and J gave up 6 bases, with 2 bases separating them.

There are a few counts of this clonotype. The chain carries TRBV3-1 and TRBJ2-7; 14 nucleotides align to TRBD2. CDR1 and CDR2 (germline): LGHDT, YNNKEL (reference sequence). Trimming took 0 bases from V and 6 from J; bases not matched to a gene: 1. CDR3 length: 15 amino acids. The CDR3 sequence: CASSQEGTSGGEQYF. DNA of the CDR3: TGTGCCAGCAGCCAAGAGGGGACTAGCGGGGGCGAGCAGTACTTC.

The rearrangement joins TRBV29-1 to TRBJ2-5; no firm D call. The CDR3 is made up of 14 amino acids. The germline V gene has CDR1 SQVTM and CDR2 ANQGSEA. The germline V and J ends were trimmed by 3 bases and 0 bases, with 11 bases remaining between them. DNA of the CDR3: TGCAGCGTTGAGTCTCGGGCTCACCAAGAGACCCAGTACTTC. Translated: CSVESRAHQETQYF.

The chain joins TRBV27 to TRBJ2-7; 7 bases are shared with TRBD1. V lost 4 bases and J lost 1; bases outside the gene matches: 4. Germline assignment: CDR1 MNHEY and CDR2 SMNVEV (reference sequence). This CDR3 comprises 14 residues. The CDR3: CASSWDRLSYEQYF. The DNA of the CDR3 is TGTGCCAGCAGTTGGGACAGACTTTCCTACGAGCAGTACTTC.

In this sample, this clonotype turned up a few times. V gene TRBV6-5 combines with J gene TRBJ2-5, with D hard to call. Trimming shortened V by 0 bases and J by 5 bases, and 10 bases separated the two germline ends. CDR3 length equals 14 residues. Germline CDR1 MNHEY, CDR2 SVGAGI. For the CDR3, the DNA is TGTGCCAGCAGTTACTCCTTTCGGCGGGAGACCCAGTACTTC. This translates into CASSYSFRRETQYF.

The chain links TRBV12-3 or TRBV12-4 to TRBJ1-5; 10 bases agree with TRBD1. The CDR3 has 19 amino acids. Trimming removed 8 bases from V and 4 bases from J; junction bases left unmatched: 20. CDR3: CASGNYRDRGRKVNQPQHF. The CDR3 DNA reads as TGTGCCAGCGGTAATTACCGGGACAGGGGAAGGAAGGTAAATCAGCCCCAGCATTTT.

This chain joins TRBV27 and TRBJ2-7; maybe TRBD1 (5 bases). This CDR3 is built from 14 residues. Trimming removed 3 bases from V and 3 bases from J, with 12 bases in between. Germline loops: CDR1 MNHEY, CDR2 SMNVEV (reference sequence). The CDR3 protein is CASSFQGMGYEQYV. The CDR3 nucleotides are TGTGCCAGCAGTTTTCAGGGAATGGGCTACGAGCAGTACGTC.

The V gene is TRBV29-1, the J gene TRBJ2-7; D is unresolved. This CDR3 spans 13 amino acids. Trimming removed 5 bases at V and 1 base at J, with 12 bases between. Per the germline V gene, CDR1 is SQVTM and CDR2 is ANQGSEA. The CDR3 sequence is CSVHGRGSYEQYF. The CDR3 DNA is TGCAGCGTTCACGGAAGAGGTTCCTACGAGCAGTACTTC.

This clonotype was observed a few times. The rearrangement links TRBV12-3 or TRBV12-4 to TRBJ2-3, with D unresolved. The CDR3 is made up of 15 amino acids. The ends were cut back, 5 bases at V and 1 base at J, with 13 bases in the middle. CDR3 DNA: TGTGCCAGCAGTCCGTCCACTCCTGGCACAGATACGCAGTATTTT. Amino acids: CASSPSTPGTDTQYF.